This entry lists 26 T cell receptor beta chains sequenced from one sample in a study of vaccination effects on CD4 cells after COVID-19. Measured with immunoSEQ multiplex PCR; TCRdb has only the in-frame clones, and not every one. This sample has approximately 70,000 clones, with about 69% found just once. Under the ViraFEST assay, PBMC were stimulated with viral peptide pools so that antigen-specific CD4+ T cells expanded. Sequencing was performed afterwards. Subsequent to a culture period of 10 to 11 days, CD4+ T cells were isolated. Convalescent patients had PCR-confirmed SARS-CoV-2 infection between March and December 2020. Antigen specificity for these receptors is unknown. Sequences were derived from CD4+ T cells from PBMCs cultured with HIV peptides, sampled before COVID-19 vaccination. The subset denotes: HIV-1 Nef peptide pool negative control/reference culture. Receptor source: a human donor who had a prior SARS-CoV-2 infection.

The V call is TRBV3-1 (or the pseudogene TRBV3-2), the J call TRBJ1-1; 8 nucleotides line up with TRBD1. Per germline, CDR1 LGHDT and CDR2 YNNKEL (reference sequence). The CDR3 runs 14 residues. V lost 6 bases to trimming and J lost 3 bases; unmatched junction nucleotides: 6. The chain's CDR3 is CASSRGQVYTEAFF. As DNA, the CDR3 is TGTGCCAGCAGTAGGGGACAGGTGTACACTGAAGCTTTCTTT.

In its sample, this clone was seen once. V and J are TRBV5-5 and TRBJ2-2; D may be TRBD1 (5 bases). CDR1 and CDR2 (germline): SGHKS, YYEKEE (reference sequence). CDR3 length equals 17 residues. Between the trimmed V and J ends, which lost 2 bases and 1 base, there was a span of 15 bases. Here the CDR3 reads CASSLAPGQGNTGELFF. In DNA, the CDR3 is TGTGCCAGCAGCTTAGCTCCAGGGCAGGGGAACACCGGGGAGCTGTTTTTT.

The rearrangement links TRBV5-6 to TRBJ2-5; D gene uncertain. The CDR3 contains 13 residues. Trimming cost V 1 base and J 5 bases, with 9 bases left between them. Germline CDR1 reads SGHDT; CDR2 reads YYEEEE. The CDR3, as DNA: TGTGCCAGCAGCTTGTATGGCGTCGAGACCCAGTACTTC. Translated, it gives CASSLYGVETQYF.

The J gene is TRBJ1-1, the V gene TRBV9; possibly TRBD1 for D (6 bases). This CDR3 is 16 amino acids long. The V gene lost 3 bases and the J gene lost 6 bases, with 21 bases spanning the gap. In germline, CDR1 is SGDLS, CDR2 YYNGEE. The CDR3 region is CASSGGAYRDTPEAFF. The CDR3 bases are TGTGCCAGCAGCGGGGGGGCTTACAGGGACACCCCTGAAGCTTTCTTT.

The gene calls are TRBV11-3 and TRBJ2-2; D is perhaps TRBD2 (6 bases). The V end lost 5 bases, the J end lost 6 bases, and 19 bases lay between the germline ends. Germline assignment: CDR1 SGHNT and CDR2 YENEEA. This CDR3 is 16 amino acids long. This CDR3 is CASSAYSGSLPGELFF. The CDR3 region has the DNA TGTGCCAGCAGCGCCTATAGCGGAAGCTTACCCGGGGAGCTGTTTTTT.

V usage is TRBV15 and J usage is TRBJ1-4, with 10 bases matching TRBD1. In germline, CDR1 is LNHNV, CDR2 YYDKDF (reference sequence). The CDR3 has 17 amino acids. V lost 1 base and J lost 8; bases outside the gene matches: 10. CDR3 loop: CATSRAPLDRGIEKLFF. The DNA for the CDR3 is TGTGCCACCAGCAGAGCCCCTTTGGACAGGGGGATCGAAAAACTGTTTTTT.

CDR3 protein: CASSLAPGLGETQYF. CDR3 DNA: TGCGCCAGCAGCTTGGCACCCGGATTGGGGGAGACCCAGTACTTC. The chain is built from TRBV5-1 and TRBJ2-5, with D unresolved. CDR3 length equals 15 residues. V was cut by 0 bases and J by 5 bases, with 14 bases left in between. Germline CDR1 reads SGHRS; CDR2 reads YFSETQ.

The chain links TRBV24-1 to TRBJ2-3, with D maybe TRBD2 (5 bases). From germline, CDR1 is KGHDR and CDR2 SFDVKD. V gave up 12 bases and J gave up 1 base, with 13 bases separating them. The length of the CDR3 is 13 residues. CDR3 amino acids: CAPSEGGTDTQYF. DNA of the CDR3: TGTGCCCCCTCCGAGGGAGGCACAGATACGCAGTATTTT.

A note on this clone: At one end, the junction sequence differs from germline, possibly due to a read error. The CDR3 reads CATSDAGQDPLF. In DNA form, the CDR3 reads TGTGCCACCAGTGATGCCGGCCAAGATCCCCTCTTC. The J gene is TRBJ1-2, the V gene TRBV24-1, with D unclear. The germline CDR1 and CDR2 sequences are KGHDR and SFDVKD. The CDR3 consists of 12 residues.

The genes are TRBV2 and TRBJ2-5; D call uncertain. The germline V gene encodes CDR1 SNHLY and CDR2 FYNNEI. This CDR3 contains 12 residues. Trimming left V 4 bases short and J 2 bases short, with 5 bases between. CDR3 protein: CASSATQETQYF. The CDR3 DNA reads TGTGCCAGCAGTGCGACTCAAGAGACCCAGTACTTC.

CDR3 residues: CASSRGGTDTQYF. The DNA for the CDR3 is TGTGCCAGCAGCCGGGGGGGGACAGATACGCAGTATTTT. The rearrangement links TRBV11-3 to TRBJ2-3, with 8 bases lining up with TRBD2. CDR1 SGHNT and CDR2 YENEEA come from the germline V gene. CDR3 length equals 13 residues. Trimming cost V 5 bases and J 3 bases; bases outside gene matches: 1. Using reference TRBV11-3 and TRBJ2-3 for the parts outside the CDR3, the full variable domain is EAGVVQSPRYKIIEKKQPVAFWCNPISGHNTLYWYLQNLGQGPELLIRYENEEAVDDSQLPKDRFSAERLKGVDSTLKIQPAELGDSAVYLCASSRGGTDTQYFGPGTRLTVL.

The gene calls are TRBV7-6 and TRBJ2-7; 8 bases are a match to TRBD2. The length of the CDR3 is 13 residues. CDR1 and CDR2 from the germline V gene are SGHVS and FNYEAQ. After removal of 5 bases from V and 7 bases from J, the junction contained 7 bases not matched to a gene. The DNA for the CDR3 is TGTGCCAGCAGCCGGGGGGGGTGGGAAGAGCAGTACTTC. It is translated as CASSRGGWEEQYF.

CDR3 nucleotides: TGTGCCAGCAGCCAAGTTCCAGGGTTGGCTTTCTTT. Its protein is CASSQVPGLAFF. This chain connects TRBV4-2 to TRBJ1-1; D possibly corresponds to TRBD1 (5 bases). There are 12 residues in the CDR3. The germline V gene has CDR1 LGHNA and CDR2 YNFKEQ. The V gene lost 1 base and the J gene lost 11 bases, with 11 bases spanning the gap.

The chain is built from TRBV21-1 and TRBJ2-7; TRBD2 reflects the table's D call only, with no check against the DNA. TRBV21-1 is tagged as a pseudogene. This CDR3 comprises 16 residues. DNA for the CDR3: TGTGCCAGCAGCTGCGGACTAGCGGGATCCCCCTACGAGCAGTACTTC. This sequence encodes CASSCGLAGSPYEQYF.

A few counts support this clone. The chain uses TRBV18 and TRBJ1-4; D may be TRBD1 (5 bases). V was pared by 3 bases and J by 6 bases, with 8 bases between. Germline CDR1 KGHSH, CDR2 LQKENI. CDR3 size: 13 residues. The CDR3 loop reads CASSPAGDEKLFF. The CDR3 DNA reads as TGTGCCAGCTCACCGGCGGGGGATGAAAAACTGTTTTTT.

The sample holds one count of this clone. The chain is built from TRBV3-1 (or the pseudogene TRBV3-2) and TRBJ2-1; D is undetermined. The CDR3 consists of 14 residues. Germline V CDR1 and CDR2: LGHDT, YNNKEL (reference sequence). V shed 5 bases and J shed 3 bases, with 11 bases lying between them. The chain's CDR3 is CASSETSDYNEQFF. CDR3 bases: TGTGCCAGCAGCGAGACTTCGGACTACAATGAGCAGTTCTTC.

Notes on this clone: The germline gene is not matched at one end of the junction; a read error may be the cause. The rearrangement joins TRBV7-7 to TRBJ2-2; D unclear. This CDR3 region has 13 residues. The germline V gene has CDR1 SSHAT and CDR2 FNYEAQ (reference sequence). The CDR3 spells CASSSGNTGELFF. DNA of the CDR3: TGTGCTAGCAGCTCAGGGAACACCGGGGAGCTGTTTTTT.

There are a few counts of this clone. This chain uses TRBV4-2 with TRBJ2-4; D remains ambiguous. CDR1 is LGHNA, CDR2 YNFKEQ, per germline. The CDR3 has 14 residues. The V gene lost 0 bases and the J gene lost 6 bases, with 9 bases spanning the gap. The CDR3 coding sequence is TGTGCCAGCAGCCAAGACACGAGCCTAAACATTCAGTACTTC. Translating gives CASSQDTSLNIQYF.

The chain joins TRBV27 to TRBJ1-6, with TRBD1 matching 9 bases. The germline V gene encodes CDR1 MNHEY and CDR2 SMNVEV (reference sequence). J gave up 2 bases and V 7 bases, and 9 bases lay outside the gene matches. The CDR3 is 17 residues long. This CDR3 reads CASISEGQGPYNSPLHF. For the CDR3, the DNA is TGTGCCAGCATTTCTGAGGGACAGGGACCCTATAATTCACCCCTCCACTTT.

This clone was found a few times. Germline and junction disagree at one end, which may indicate a read error. V is TRBV11-3 and J is TRBJ1-1; no clear D gene. The CDR3 runs to 11 residues. CDR1 is SGHNT and CDR2 is YENEEA in the germline V gene. The CDR3 protein is CASSQNSEAFF. The CDR3 DNA reads as TGTGCCAGCAGCCAGAACTCTGAAGCTTTCTTT.

V usage is TRBV11-2 and J usage is TRBJ2-7; D is undetermined. The CDR3 has 8 amino acids. Trimming removed 11 bases from V and 7 bases from J, with 6 bases in between. Germline loops: CDR1 SGHAT, CDR2 FQNNGV. The CDR3 DNA reads as TGTGCCGTCGGGGAGCAGTACTTC. Translated, it gives CAVGEQYF.

This clone was detected only once. The chain has TRBV9 and TRBJ1-3; 7 bases match TRBD1. V lost 3 bases and J lost 3; bases outside the gene matches: 9. The germline gives CDR1 SGDLS, CDR2 YYNGEE. This CDR3 contains 16 residues. CDR3 in amino acids: CASSDFRQGIGNTIYF. The CDR3 DNA is TGTGCCAGCAGCGATTTCCGACAGGGAATTGGAAACACCATATATTTT.

This clone was detected only a few times. The chain has TRBV4-2 and TRBJ2-1, with 7 bases matching TRBD2. J lost 2 bases, V lost 7 bases, and 5 bases had no gene match. The CDR3 sequence is 14 residues long. CDR1 is LGHNA and CDR2 is YNFKEQ in the germline V gene. The CDR3 DNA is TGTGCCAGCACCCGGGACTACCCCTACAATGAGCAGTTCTTC. Its translation: CASTRDYPYNEQFF.

This clone was seen just once. This chain uses TRBV20-1 with TRBJ1-5; 7 bases line up with TRBD1. The CDR3 has 16 residues. Trimming cost V 3 bases and J 5 bases; bases outside gene matches: 13. The germline gives CDR1 DFQATT, CDR2 SNEGSKA (reference sequence). The CDR3 nucleotides read TGCAGTGCTAGTACGACGGGACAGCGGCCCTATCAGCCCCAGCATTTT. Residues: CSASTTGQRPYQPQHF.

This clone was found once. The chain recombines TRBV7-2 with TRBJ2-5; TRBD1 is a possible D gene (5 bases). CDR3 length: 14 amino acids. V gave up 5 bases and J gave up 1 base, with 11 bases separating them. Germline V lookup: CDR1 SGHTA, CDR2 FQGNSA. CDR3 region: CASSPGISQETQYF. CDR3 sequence (DNA): TGTGCCAGCAGCCCAGGGATCTCCCAAGAGACCCAGTACTTC.

This clone was seen a handful of times. The chain has TRBV28 and TRBJ1-6; no clear D. Trimming left V 3 bases short and J 6 bases short, with 15 bases between. CDR3 length: 16 amino acids. From germline, CDR1 is MDHEN and CDR2 SYDVKM. CDR3 DNA: TGTGCCAGCAGTTTTTACCCTGACCTAGGTAATTCACCCCTCCACTTT. Amino acid sequence: CASSFYPDLGNSPLHF.